Described below is a single TCR beta chain sequence and its context. As yet, its antigen is unknown. This sample was included in a study of cytomegalovirus exposure and HLA in healthy donors. General study results and limits: When a later analysis compared HLA-associated TCR beta chains with equally common others, the HLA-associated chains turned out to be more clonally expanded and to have lower generation probabilities.

The PCR ran on 60 Vbeta and 13 Jbeta primers. Profiled with immunoSEQ multiplex PCR; TCRdb holds only in-frame clones, not every one. The sample holds 140,000 or so clones, over 60% seen once. The V end was cut by 4 bases, the J end by 2 bases, with 9 bases between. This CDR3 region has 13 residues. Germline CDR1 MNHEY, CDR2 SMNVEV (reference sequence). The specimen sequenced was PBMCs. The chain employs TRBV27 and TRBJ2-7; the D gene is possibly TRBD1 (5 bases). This clonotype originated in a woman in her 40s in good health and CMV-seronegative. This chain's CDR3 is CASSSRVPYEQYF. The CDR3 coding sequence is TGTGCCAGCAGTTCCAGGGTCCCCTACGAGCAGTACTTC.